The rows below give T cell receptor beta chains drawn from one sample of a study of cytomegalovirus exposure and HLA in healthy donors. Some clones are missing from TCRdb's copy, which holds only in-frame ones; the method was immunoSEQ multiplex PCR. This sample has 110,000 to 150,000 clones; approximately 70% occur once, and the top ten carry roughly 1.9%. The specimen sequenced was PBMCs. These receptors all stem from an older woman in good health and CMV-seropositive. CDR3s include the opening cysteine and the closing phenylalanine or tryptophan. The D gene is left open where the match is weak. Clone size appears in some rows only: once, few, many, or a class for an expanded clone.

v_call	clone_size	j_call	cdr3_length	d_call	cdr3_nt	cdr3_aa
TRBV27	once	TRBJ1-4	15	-	TGTGCCAGCAGTTTAAGGGGGACGGCTAATGAAAAACTGTTTTTT	CASSLRGTANEKLFF
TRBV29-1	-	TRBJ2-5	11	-	TGCAGCGTTAACACCCAGACAGAGCAGTACTTC	CSVNTQTEQYF
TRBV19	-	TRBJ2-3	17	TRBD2	TGTGCCAGTACCCTCGGGACTAGCGGGGTCAGCACAGATACGCAGTATTTT	CASTLGTSGVSTDTQYF
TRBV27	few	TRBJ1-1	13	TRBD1	TGTGCCAGCAGTCCCCTGGCGACAGGGGAGGCTTTCTTT	CASSPLATGEAFF
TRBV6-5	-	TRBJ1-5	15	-	TGTGCCAGCAGCACTACAACTCCGATCAATCAGCCCCAGCATTTT	CASSTTTPINQPQHF
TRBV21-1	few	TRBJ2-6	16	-	TGTGCCAGCAGCGGGACAGCCTTCTCTGGGGCCAACGTCCTGACTTTC	CASSGTAFSGANVLTF
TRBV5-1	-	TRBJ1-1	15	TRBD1	TGCGCCAGCAGTACACACGGGACAGGAAACACTGAAGCTTTCTTT	CASSTHGTGNTEAFF
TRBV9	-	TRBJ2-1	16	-	TGTGCCAGCACAGCGTATGCGGCTACACGTTACAATGAGCAGTTCTTC	CASTAYAATRYNEQFF
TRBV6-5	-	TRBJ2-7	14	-	TGTGCCAGCACCTCACCAACCGACAGCCACGAGCAGTACTTC	CASTSPTDSHEQYF
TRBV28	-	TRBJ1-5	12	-	TGTGCCAGCACAGACAGGTATCAGCCCCAGCATTTT	CASTDRYQPQHF
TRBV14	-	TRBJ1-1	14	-	TGTGCCAGCAGCCATACAGGGCTGAACACTGAAGCTTTCTTT	CASSHTGLNTEAFF
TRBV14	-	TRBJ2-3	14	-	TGTGCCAGCAGCCAAGGGGGGCGCACAGATACGCAGTATTTT	CASSQGGRTDTQYF
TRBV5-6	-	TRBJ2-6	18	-	TGTGCCAGCAGCGCTGGGCGGAGGATTGAGTCTGGGGCCAACGTCCTGACTTTC	CASSAGRRIESGANVLTF
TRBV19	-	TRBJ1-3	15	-	TGTGCCAGTAGTATCAGTTCGGGGACTGGAAACACCATATATTTT	CASSISSGTGNTIYF
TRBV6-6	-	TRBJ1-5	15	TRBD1	TGTGCCAGCAGTTACCGCGGACAGGGGGCGGGGGCCCAGCATTTT	CASSYRGQGAGAQHF
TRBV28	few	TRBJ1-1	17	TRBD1	TGTGCCAGCCTCCTCGCCGGGACAGAACACATGAACACTGAAGCTTTCTTT	CASLLAGTEHMNTEAFF